Below, 24 T cell receptor beta chains from the same sample are listed, as sequenced in a study of Tregs in tolerant kidney transplant recipients. This table comes from immunoSEQ multiplex PCR, and its TCRdb copy is limited to in-frame clones, with some not included. This sample has some 66,000 clones, with 80% to 95% found just once. The sample in question was CD8+ T cells from blood, obtained before the transplant. Receptors were obtained from a human donor who received a combined kidney and bone marrow transplant.

The V call is TRBV27, the J call TRBJ2-7; D gene uncertain. There are 14 residues in the CDR3. The V end lost 2 bases, the J end lost 0 bases, and 8 bases lay between the germline ends. CDR1 and CDR2 from the germline V gene are MNHEY and SMNVEV (reference sequence). The CDR3 here is CASSLLLSSYEQYF. CDR3 in DNA: TGTGCCAGCAGTTTACTGCTAAGCTCCTACGAGCAGTACTTC.

V is TRBV30 and J is TRBJ1-1; possible D gene TRBD1, 5 bases. The CDR3 length is 14 residues. From germline, CDR1 is GTSNPN and CDR2 SVGIG (reference sequence). Trimming took off 0 bases at V and 5 bases at J, with 13 bases between the two ends. The CDR3 nucleotides read TGTGCCTGGAGTGTACTGCAGGGCGGTACTGAAGCTTTCTTT. Amino acid sequence: CAWSVLQGGTEAFF.

This clone has just one count. The chain links TRBV5-6 to TRBJ2-5; 7 bases agree with TRBD2. CDR3 length: 14 residues. After removal of 3 bases from V and 5 bases from J, the junction contained 7 bases not matched to a gene. The germline V gene has CDR1 SGHDT and CDR2 YYEEEE. For the CDR3, the DNA is TGTGCCAGCAGCTCCGGACTAGATGGGGAGACCCAGTACTTC. Translated, it gives CASSSGLDGETQYF.

This chain links TRBV27 with TRBJ2-3; 10 nucleotides agree with TRBD2. V was pared by 7 bases and J by 2 bases, with 6 bases of the junction left unmatched. This CDR3 is 15 amino acids long. Per the germline V gene, CDR1 is MNHEY and CDR2 is SMNVEV (reference sequence). Written as DNA, the CDR3 is TGTGCCAGCATGGAAGGACTAGCGGACACAGATACGCAGTATTTT. This sequence encodes CASMEGLADTDTQYF.

The chain joins TRBV11-3 to TRBJ2-2; TRBD1 agrees at 8 bases. V lost 2 bases and J lost 6; bases outside the gene matches: 8. Germline CDR1 and CDR2: SGHNT and YENEEA. The CDR3 contains 16 residues. The CDR3 loop is CASSLPHRGFSGELFF. DNA of the CDR3: TGTGCCAGCAGCTTACCCCACAGGGGGTTTTCCGGGGAGCTGTTTTTT. Using reference TRBV11-3 and TRBJ2-2 for the parts outside the CDR3, the full variable domain is EAGVVQSPRYKIIEKKQPVAFWCNPISGHNTLYWYLQNLGQGPELLIRYENEEAVDDSQLPKDRFSAERLKGVDSTLKIQPAELGDSAVYLCASSLPHRGFSGELFFGEGSRLTVL.

This clone was counted only a few times. The chain is built from TRBV7-2 and TRBJ2-3; TRBD2 matches at 10 bases. The CDR3 is made up of 15 amino acids. The V gene end was trimmed by 5 bases and the J gene end by 2 bases; junction bases not matched to a gene: 4. Germline V gives CDR1 SGHTA, CDR2 FQGNSA. Written as DNA, the CDR3 is TGTGCCAGCAGCAGTCTAGCGGGAGACACAGATACGCAGTATTTT. The encoded protein is CASSSLAGDTDTQYF.

V is TRBV11-3 and J is TRBJ2-3; 13 bases line up with TRBD2. The CDR3 has 15 amino acids. Germline lookup yields CDR1 SGHNT and CDR2 YENEEA. The V and J ends lost 3 bases and 5 bases, in that order; junction bases with no gene match: 2. CDR3 coding DNA: TGTGCCAGCAGCTTGACTAGCGGGAGGATAGATACGCAGTATTTT. Its protein product is CASSLTSGRIDTQYF.

The V call is TRBV29-1, the J call TRBJ1-1; 7 nucleotides line up with TRBD1. The J segment lost 10 bases and the V segment lost 2 bases, leaving 7 bases of the junction unmatched. Germline loops: CDR1 SQVTM, CDR2 ANQGSEA. The CDR3 consists of 12 residues. The CDR3 coding sequence is TGCAGCGTTGAAACCAGGACAGGCAGAGCTTTCTTT. Encoded protein: CSVETRTGRAFF.

The V call is TRBV19, the J call TRBJ2-3; no clear D gene. Germline-derived CDR1 and CDR2 are LNHDA and SQIVND (reference sequence). V lost 0 bases to trimming and J lost 0 bases, with 7 bases between them. The CDR3 is made up of 15 amino acids. CDR3 DNA sequence: TGTGCCAGTAGTATAGATCCCTATAGCACAGATACGCAGTATTTT. It encodes CASSIDPYSTDTQYF.

This clone was seen once. V gene TRBV9 combines with J gene TRBJ2-3, with a tentative D call TRBD2 (7 bases). Looked up from germline, CDR1 is SGDLS and CDR2 is YYNGEE. The V and J ends lost 4 bases and 6 bases respectively, with 21 bases between them. The CDR3 totals 16 residues. Here the CDR3 DNA reads TGTGCCAGCAGCCCTAATGAGGGGGGGCAACTGGATACGCAGTATTTT. Protein product: CASSPNEGGQLDTQYF.

The chain recombines TRBV10-3 with TRBJ2-1; 7 nucleotides agree with TRBD2. Germline V gene data show CDR1 as ENHRY and CDR2 as SYGVKD. Trimming cost V 5 bases and J 6 bases; bases outside gene matches: 10. This CDR3 spans 15 amino acids. CDR3 protein: CAISWGGRTSNEQFF. The CDR3 bases are TGTGCCATCAGTTGGGGCGGGAGAACCTCCAATGAGCAGTTCTTC.

The DNA of the CDR3 is TGTGCCAGCAGCTTCCCGGGGGGCGGGAAGACCCAGTACTTC. Encoded protein: CASSFPGGGKTQYF. The chain carries TRBV5-4 and TRBJ2-5; the D gene is possibly TRBD2 (7 bases). Between the trimmed V and J ends, which lost 2 bases and 6 bases, there was a span of 14 bases. Germline-derived CDR1 and CDR2 are SGHNT and YYREEE (reference sequence). The CDR3 loop spans 14 amino acids.

This sequence joins TRBV4-3 and TRBJ1-1; D possibly corresponds to TRBD1 (5 bases). The CDR3 sequence is 15 residues long. V lost 0 bases to trimming and J lost 0 bases, with 8 bases between them. The germline gives CDR1 LGHNA, CDR2 YSLEER. As DNA, the CDR3 is TGCGCCAGCAGCCAAGATTACAGGATGAACACTGAAGCTTTCTTT. Its protein is CASSQDYRMNTEAFF.

V usage is TRBV7-3 and J usage is TRBJ2-1, with 9 bases identical to TRBD2. This CDR3 contains 16 residues. The trim removed 2 bases at V and 7 bases at J, leaving 9 bases unmatched. Germline loops: CDR1 SGHTA, CDR2 FQGTGA. The CDR3 DNA reads TGTGCCAGCAGCTTATTCGCGGGGGGGGTTGAGAATGAGCAGTTCTTC. This codes for CASSLFAGGVENEQFF.

This clone has only one observation. The chain combines TRBV10-3 with TRBJ1-2; 8 positions match TRBD1. This CDR3 comprises 15 residues. CDR1 ENHRY and CDR2 SYGVKD come from the germline V gene. The ends lost 2 bases at V and 2 bases at J; junction bases unmatched: 4. CDR3 protein: CAISEGDRRNYGYTF. CDR3 bases: TGTGCCATCAGTGAGGGGGACAGGCGGAACTATGGCTACACCTTC.

The CDR3 DNA reads as TGCGCCAGCAGCCAAGATTTCCCCCGCAGGGGGCAGAACTATGGCTACACCTTC. This encodes CASSQDFPRRGQNYGYTF. This chain connects TRBV4-3 to TRBJ1-2; 8 bases are shared with TRBD1. V lost 0 bases, J lost 2 bases, and 11 bases stayed unmatched. The CDR3 runs to 18 residues. Germline values: CDR1 LGHNA, CDR2 YSLEER.

The chain uses TRBV5-1 and TRBJ2-1; TRBD2 aligns across 7 bases. The CDR3 contains 15 residues. Germline assignment: CDR1 SGHRS and CDR2 YFSETQ. J gave up 3 bases and V 2 bases, and 5 bases lay outside the gene matches. The CDR3 loop reads CASSLNSGDYNEQFF. The CDR3 bases are TGCGCCAGCAGCTTAAACAGCGGGGACTACAATGAGCAGTTCTTC.

The chain employs TRBV6-1 and TRBJ2-1, with D possibly TRBD2 on 6 matching bases. Germline V gene lookup returns CDR1 MNHNS and CDR2 SASEGT. The V end was cut by 0 bases, the J end by 5 bases, with 11 bases between. This CDR3 contains 15 residues. The CDR3 DNA reads TGTGCCAGCAGTGAAGCGGACTACGAGAACAATGAGCAGTTCTTC. This gives the protein CASSEADYENNEQFF.

This clone was picked up one time. The chain carries TRBV28 and TRBJ2-5; D remains unclear. The CDR3 covers 14 residues. The V gene lost 6 bases and the J gene lost 5 bases, with 16 bases spanning the gap. In germline, CDR1 is MDHEN, CDR2 SYDVKM. CDR3 DNA sequence: TGTGCCAGCAGGCATAGGAGTTTCGCGGAGACCCAGTACTTC. As protein: CASRHRSFAETQYF.

The rearrangement links TRBV5-1 to TRBJ2-3, with D perhaps matching TRBD2 (6 bases). Trimming shortened V by 1 base and J by 2 bases, and 14 bases separated the two germline ends. The germline gives CDR1 SGHRS, CDR2 YFSETQ. This CDR3 is built from 16 residues. CDR3: CASSLREVVTTDTQYF. The CDR3 nucleotides read TGCGCCAGCAGCTTGAGGGAGGTGGTTACCACAGATACGCAGTATTTT.

This clone was counted once. J is TRBJ2-3 and V is TRBV2; possibly TRBD2 for D (6 bases). This CDR3 has 15 amino acids. The germline V gene encodes CDR1 SNHLY and CDR2 FYNNEI. The germline V and J ends were trimmed by 10 bases and 4 bases, with 21 bases remaining between them. Written as DNA, the CDR3 is TGTGCCACCTACTGGGCCGGGAGTAATCCAGATACGCAGTATTTT. As protein: CATYWAGSNPDTQYF. Drawing the rest from reference TRBV2 and TRBJ2-3, the complete variable domain is EPEVTQTPSHQVTQMGQEVILRCVPISNHLYFYWYRQILGQKVEFLVSFYNNEISEKSEIFDDQFSVERPDGSNFTLKIRSTKLEDSAMYFCATYWAGSNPDTQYFGPGTRLTVL.

The V and J genes are TRBV7-9 and TRBJ1-2; D gene ambiguous. V dropped 4 bases and J dropped 3 bases, with 9 bases sitting between them. The CDR3 totals 13 residues. Germline CDR1 SEHNR, CDR2 FQNEAQ (reference sequence). The chain's CDR3 is CASSSDTYYGYTF. CDR3 DNA sequence: TGTGCCAGCAGCTCCGACACCTACTATGGCTACACCTTC.

This chain connects TRBV7-3 to TRBJ2-3, with D unresolved. The germline CDR1 and CDR2 sequences are SGHTA and FQGTGA. Trimming took off 4 bases at V and 0 bases at J, with 17 bases between the two ends. This CDR3 region has 17 residues. The CDR3 DNA follows: TGTGCCAGCAGCTCAGAGGTAGCACGAACTAGCACAGATACGCAGTATTTT. Its translation: CASSSEVARTSTDTQYF.

This rearrangement joins TRBV13 to TRBJ1-5; no clear D gene. Germline CDR1 PRHDT, CDR2 FYEKMQ (reference sequence). The CDR3 length is 14 residues. The V and J ends lost 7 bases and 6 bases respectively, with 16 bases between them. CDR3 DNA sequence: TGTGCCAGCACCATAGGGCGGGGTAGTCAGCCCCAGCATTTT. It specifies CASTIGRGSQPQHF.